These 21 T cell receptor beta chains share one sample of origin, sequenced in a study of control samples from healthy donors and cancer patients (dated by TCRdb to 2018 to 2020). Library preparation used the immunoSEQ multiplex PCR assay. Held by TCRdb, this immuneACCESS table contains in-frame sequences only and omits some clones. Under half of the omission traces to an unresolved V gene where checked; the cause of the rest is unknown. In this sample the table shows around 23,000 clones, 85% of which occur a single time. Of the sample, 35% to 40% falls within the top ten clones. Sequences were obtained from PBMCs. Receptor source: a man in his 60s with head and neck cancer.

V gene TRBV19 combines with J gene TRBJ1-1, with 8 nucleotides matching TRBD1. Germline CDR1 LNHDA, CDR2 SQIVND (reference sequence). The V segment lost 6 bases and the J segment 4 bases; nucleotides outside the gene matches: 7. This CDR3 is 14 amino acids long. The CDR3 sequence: CASSGQGLGTEAFF. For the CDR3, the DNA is TGTGCCAGTAGCGGACAGGGACTGGGCACTGAAGCTTTCTTT.

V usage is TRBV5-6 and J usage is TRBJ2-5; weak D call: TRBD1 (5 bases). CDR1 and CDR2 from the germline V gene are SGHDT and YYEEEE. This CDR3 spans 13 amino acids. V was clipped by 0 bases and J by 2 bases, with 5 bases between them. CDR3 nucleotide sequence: TGTGCCAGCAGCTTGGGACAGCAAGAGACCCAGTACTTC. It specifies CASSLGQQETQYF.

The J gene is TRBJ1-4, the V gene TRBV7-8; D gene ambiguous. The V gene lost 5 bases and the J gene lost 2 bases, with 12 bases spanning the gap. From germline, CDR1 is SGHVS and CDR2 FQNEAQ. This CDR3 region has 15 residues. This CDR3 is CASSPSSLTNEKLFF. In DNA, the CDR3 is TGTGCCAGCAGCCCCTCAAGCCTTACTAATGAAAAACTGTTTTTT.

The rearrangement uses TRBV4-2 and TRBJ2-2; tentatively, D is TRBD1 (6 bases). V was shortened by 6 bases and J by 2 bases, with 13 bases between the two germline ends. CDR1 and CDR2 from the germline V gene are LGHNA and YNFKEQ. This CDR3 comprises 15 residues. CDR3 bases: TGTGCCAGCAGACACAAGACAGGTAACACCGGGGAGCTGTTTTTT. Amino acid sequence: CASRHKTGNTGELFF.

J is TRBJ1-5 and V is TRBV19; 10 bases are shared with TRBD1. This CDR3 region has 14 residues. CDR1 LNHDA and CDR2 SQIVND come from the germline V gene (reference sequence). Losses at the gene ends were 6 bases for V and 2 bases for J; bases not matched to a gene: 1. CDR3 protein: CASRGTGGNQPQHF. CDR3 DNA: TGTGCCAGTAGGGGGACAGGGGGCAATCAGCCCCAGCATTTT.

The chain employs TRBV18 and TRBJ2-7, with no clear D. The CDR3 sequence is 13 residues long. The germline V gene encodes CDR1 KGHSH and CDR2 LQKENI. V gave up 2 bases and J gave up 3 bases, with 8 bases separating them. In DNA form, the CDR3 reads TGTGCCAGCTCACCAGGGATCCTCTACGAGCAGTACGTC. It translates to CASSPGILYEQYV.

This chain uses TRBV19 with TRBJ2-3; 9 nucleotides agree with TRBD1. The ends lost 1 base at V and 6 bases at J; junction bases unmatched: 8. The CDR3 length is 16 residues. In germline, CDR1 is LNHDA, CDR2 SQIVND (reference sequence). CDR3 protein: CASSIGPGQGADTQYF. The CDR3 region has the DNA TGTGCCAGTAGTATAGGACCGGGACAGGGCGCCGATACGCAGTATTTT.

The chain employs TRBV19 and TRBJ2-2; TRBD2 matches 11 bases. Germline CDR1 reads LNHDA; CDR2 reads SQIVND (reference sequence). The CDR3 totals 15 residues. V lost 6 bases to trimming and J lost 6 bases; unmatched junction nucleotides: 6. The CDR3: CASSYSGRAAGELFF. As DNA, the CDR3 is TGTGCCAGTAGCTATAGCGGGAGGGCCGCCGGGGAGCTGTTTTTT.

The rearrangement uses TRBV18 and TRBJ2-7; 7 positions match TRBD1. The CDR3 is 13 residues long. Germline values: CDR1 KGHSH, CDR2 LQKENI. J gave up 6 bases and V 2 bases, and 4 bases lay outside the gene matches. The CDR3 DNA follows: TGTGCCAGCTCACCAAGGACAGGCACCGAGCAGTACGTC. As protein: CASSPRTGTEQYV.

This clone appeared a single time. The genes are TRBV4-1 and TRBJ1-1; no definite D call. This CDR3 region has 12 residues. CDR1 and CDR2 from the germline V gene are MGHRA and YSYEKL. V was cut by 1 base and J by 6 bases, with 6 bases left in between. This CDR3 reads CASSQGVSEAFF. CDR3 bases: TGCGCCAGCAGCCAAGGGGTCTCTGAAGCTTTCTTT.

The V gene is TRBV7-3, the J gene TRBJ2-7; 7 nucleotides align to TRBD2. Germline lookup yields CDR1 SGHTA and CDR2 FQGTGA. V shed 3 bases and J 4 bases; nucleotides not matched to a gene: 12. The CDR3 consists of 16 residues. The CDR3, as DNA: TGTGCCAGCAGCTTGCGTGGGGGGGAGTCCGAATACGAGCAGTACTTC. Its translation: CASSLRGGESEYEQYF. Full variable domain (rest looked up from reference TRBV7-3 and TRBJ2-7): GAGVSQTPSNKVTEKGKYVELRCDPISGHTALYWYRQSLGQGPEFLIYFQGTGAADDSGLPNDRFFAVRPEGSVSTLKIQRTERGDSAVYLCASSLRGGESEYEQYFGPGTRLTVT.

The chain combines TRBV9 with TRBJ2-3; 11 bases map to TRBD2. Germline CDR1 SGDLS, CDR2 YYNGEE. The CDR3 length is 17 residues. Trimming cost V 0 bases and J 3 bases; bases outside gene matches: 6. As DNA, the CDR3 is TGTGCCAGCAGCGTAGCATTAACTAGCGGGGGTACAGATACGCAGTATTTT. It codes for CASSVALTSGGTDTQYF.

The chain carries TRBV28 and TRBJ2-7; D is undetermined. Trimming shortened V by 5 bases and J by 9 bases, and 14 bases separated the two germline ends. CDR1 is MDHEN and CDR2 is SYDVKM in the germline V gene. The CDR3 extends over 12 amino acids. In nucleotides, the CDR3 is TGTGCCAGCAGTCAGAAGGGTTTTGGGCAGTACTTC. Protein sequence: CASSQKGFGQYF.

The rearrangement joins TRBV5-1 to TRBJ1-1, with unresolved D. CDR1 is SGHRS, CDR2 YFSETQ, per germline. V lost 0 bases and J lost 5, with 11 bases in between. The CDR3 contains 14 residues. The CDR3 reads CASSLDGRDTEAFF. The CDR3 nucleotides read TGCGCCAGCAGCTTGGATGGGCGGGATACTGAAGCTTTCTTT.

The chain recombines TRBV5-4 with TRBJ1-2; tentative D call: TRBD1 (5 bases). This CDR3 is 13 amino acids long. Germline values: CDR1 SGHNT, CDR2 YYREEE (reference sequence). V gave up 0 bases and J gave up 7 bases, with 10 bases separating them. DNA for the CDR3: TGTGCCAGCAGCTTGGGGGGACGGGGTGGCTACACCTTC. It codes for CASSLGGRGGYTF.

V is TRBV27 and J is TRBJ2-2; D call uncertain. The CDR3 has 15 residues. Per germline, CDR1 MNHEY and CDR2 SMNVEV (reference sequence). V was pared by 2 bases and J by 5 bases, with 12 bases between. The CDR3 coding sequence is TGTGCCAGCAGTTTAAGCCAGACTCTAACCGGGGAGCTGTTTTTT. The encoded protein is CASSLSQTLTGELFF.

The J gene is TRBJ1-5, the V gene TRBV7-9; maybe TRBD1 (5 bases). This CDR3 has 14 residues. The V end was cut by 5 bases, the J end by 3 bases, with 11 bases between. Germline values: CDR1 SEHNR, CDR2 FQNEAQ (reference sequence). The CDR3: CASSDLGDNQPQHF. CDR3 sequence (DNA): TGTGCCAGCAGCGACCTAGGGGACAATCAGCCCCAGCATTTT.

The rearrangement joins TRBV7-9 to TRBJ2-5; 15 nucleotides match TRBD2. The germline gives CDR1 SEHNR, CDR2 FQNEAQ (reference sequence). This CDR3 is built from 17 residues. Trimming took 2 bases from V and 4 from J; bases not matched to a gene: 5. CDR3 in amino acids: CASSLHLGLAGGETQYF. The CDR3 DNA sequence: TGTGCCAGCAGCTTACACTTGGGACTAGCGGGAGGAGAGACCCAGTACTTC.

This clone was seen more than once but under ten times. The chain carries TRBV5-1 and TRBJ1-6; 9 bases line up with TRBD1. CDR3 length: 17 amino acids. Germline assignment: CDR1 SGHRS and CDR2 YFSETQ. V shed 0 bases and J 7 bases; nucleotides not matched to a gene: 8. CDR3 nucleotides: TGCGCCAGCAGCTTGGCCCCACAGGGGGCAGGGAATTCACCCCTCCACTTT. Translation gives CASSLAPQGAGNSPLHF.

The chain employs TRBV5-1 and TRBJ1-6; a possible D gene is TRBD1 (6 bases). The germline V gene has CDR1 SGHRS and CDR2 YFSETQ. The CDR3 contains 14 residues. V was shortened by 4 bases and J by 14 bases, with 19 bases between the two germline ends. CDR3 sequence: CASSLSGQLTTLHF. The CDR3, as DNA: TGCGCCAGCAGCCTCTCCGGACAGCTCACCACCCTCCACTTT.

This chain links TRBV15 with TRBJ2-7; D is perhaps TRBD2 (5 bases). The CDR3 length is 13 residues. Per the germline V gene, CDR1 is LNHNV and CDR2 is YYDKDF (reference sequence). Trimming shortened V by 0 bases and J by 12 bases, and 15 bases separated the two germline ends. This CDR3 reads CATSRDQSGSTYV. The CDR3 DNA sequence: TGTGCCACCAGCAGAGATCAATCTGGGAGCACGTACGTC.